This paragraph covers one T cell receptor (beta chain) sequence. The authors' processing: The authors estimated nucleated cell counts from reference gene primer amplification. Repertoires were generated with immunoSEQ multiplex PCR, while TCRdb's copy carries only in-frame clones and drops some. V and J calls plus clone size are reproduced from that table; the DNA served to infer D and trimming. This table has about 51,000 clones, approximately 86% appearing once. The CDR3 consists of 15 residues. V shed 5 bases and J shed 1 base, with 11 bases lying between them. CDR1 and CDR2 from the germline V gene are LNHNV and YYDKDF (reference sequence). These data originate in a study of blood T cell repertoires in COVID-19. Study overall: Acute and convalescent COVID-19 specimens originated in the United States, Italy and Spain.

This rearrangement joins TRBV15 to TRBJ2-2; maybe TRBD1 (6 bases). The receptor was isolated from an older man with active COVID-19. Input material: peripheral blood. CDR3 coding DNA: TGTGCCACCAGCCGATTGGACAGGAACACCGGGGAGCTGTTTTTT. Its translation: CATSRLDRNTGELFF.